The present T cell receptor beta chain was sequenced within a study of cytomegalovirus exposure and HLA in healthy donors. In this sample, this clone turned up a few times. Its antigen is currently unknown. The CDR3 is 15 residues long. CDR1 is SGHTA, CDR2 FQGNSA, per germline. The ends lost 5 bases at V and 0 bases at J; junction bases unmatched: 4. The study, taken as a whole, reports: Most TCR sequences were uncommon, yet certain public TCRs appeared in many donors. Several V segments, TRBV6-2 and TRBV6-3 among them, could not be told apart and were dropped.

PCR was performed using 60 Vbeta and 13 Jbeta primers. In the source study's methods: Some 11 million of the about 80 million unique TCR beta chains counted in a later analysis were shared. Generated by immunoSEQ multiplex PCR, the TCRdb table keeps only in-frame clones and is missing some. The V and J calls and clone size were taken over from that table, and D and trimming were inferred from the DNA. The table records 120,000 or so clones, roughly 82% of them present only once. Sample: PBMCs. J is TRBJ2-1 and V is TRBV7-2; 7 bases are shared with TRBD2. The receptor's source is a woman in her thirties or forties in good health and CMV-seropositive. CDR3 loop: CASSPTSLSYNEQFF. The CDR3 nucleotides read TGTGCCAGCAGCCCGACTAGCCTCTCCTACAATGAGCAGTTCTTC.